A selection of T cell receptor beta chains follows, all from one sample in a study of CD8+CD57+ T cells in acquired aplastic anemia. TCRdb re-called the reads through MiXCR, storing one row per CDR3 protein. The sample shows more than 150,000 distinct CDR3 sequences, around 65% of them seen only once. Sequencing used sorted CD4+, CD8+, or CD8+CD57+ T cells (not recorded which) from PBMCs. The receptors shown here come from a human donor with severe aplastic anemia or a healthy control (not recorded which). CDR3s include the opening cysteine and the closing phenylalanine or tryptophan.

v_gene,j_gene,CDR3aa
TRBV24-1,TRBJ2-3,CATSDRAYSGDGTDTQYF
TRBV20-1,TRBJ2-3,CSARAPPRDTQYF
TRBV19,TRBJ2-7,CASSTGGSYEQYF
TRBV2,TRBJ1-4,CASSGGTGNEKLFF
TRBV19,TRBJ2-7,CASSSPRDSYEQYF
TRBV24-1,TRBJ1-2,CATSDRGAGYGYTF
TRBV9,TRBJ1-2,CASSQVGSYGYTF
TRBV7-2,TRBJ2-3,CASSLRSREVGTDTQYF
TRBV7-8,TRBJ2-3,CASSLAARVDTQYF
TRBV5-1,TRBJ2-5,CASSIPSGVQETQYF